This TCR beta chain was sequenced in a study of OX40 agonist ivuxolimab in advanced cancers. Measured with immunoSEQ multiplex PCR; TCRdb has only the in-frame clones, and not every one. Of tens of thousands of clones listed, about 93% are singletons. CDR3 length equals 14 residues. The V end lost 8 bases, the J end lost 8 bases, and 19 bases lay between the germline ends. The V gene's germline CDR1 is LNHDA and CDR2 SQIVND (reference sequence). The sequencing here drew on CD4+ or CD8+ T cells sorted from blood, taken in a trial of the OX40 agonist ivuxolimab. The sequence was obtained from an adult with an advanced solid tumor such as melanoma, head and neck, liver or kidney cancer. J is TRBJ2-1 and V is TRBV19; possibly TRBD2 for D (7 bases). Here the CDR3 DNA reads TGTGCCAGTCGCCATAAGGGGGGGGACGATGAGCAGTTCTTC. Protein sequence: CASRHKGGDDEQFF.